The 31 T cell receptor beta chains presented below share a single source sample, sequenced in a study of lymphopenia after photon versus proton radiotherapy. Sequencing was performed with immunoSEQ multiplex PCR; in TCRdb, only in-frame clones are kept and a portion is missing. The data show more than 50,000 clones, around four fifths seen once. The sequences come from peripheral blood, collected from a patient treated with photon-based radiotherapy. The receptors derive from a man in his fifties with gastric cancer.

The V gene is TRBV29-1, the J gene TRBJ1-1, with D possibly matching TRBD1 (5 bases). V was clipped by 7 bases and J by 1 base, with 13 bases between them. CDR3 size: 13 residues. Germline V gene lookup returns CDR1 SQVTM and CDR2 ANQGSEA. CDR3 region: CSGSGTANTEAFF. As DNA, the CDR3 is TGCAGCGGCTCCGGGACGGCGAACACTGAAGCTTTCTTT.

The chain is built from TRBV6-9 and TRBJ2-5; D remains unclear. V dropped 4 bases and J dropped 1 base, with 4 bases sitting between them. The CDR3 loop spans 12 amino acids. Germline V gene lookup returns CDR1 MNHGY and CDR2 SVAAGI. CDR3 loop: CASSWRQETQYF. CDR3 nucleotide sequence: TGTGCCAGCAGTTGGCGCCAAGAGACCCAGTACTTC.

The V and J genes are TRBV11-1 and TRBJ2-1, with D possibly being TRBD2 (7 bases). The length of the CDR3 is 15 residues. Per germline, CDR1 SGHAT and CDR2 FQDESV (reference sequence). Trimming cost V 5 bases and J 2 bases, with 13 bases left between them. The CDR3 reads CASSLGGAAYNEQFF. CDR3 nucleotides: TGTGCCAGCAGCCTAGGGGGGGCAGCCTACAATGAGCAGTTCTTC.

The chain recombines TRBV25-1 with TRBJ1-5; TRBD1 agrees at 10 bases. J was trimmed by 4 bases and V by 4 bases; bases with no gene match: 4. Germline CDR1 is MGHDK and CDR2 is SYGVNS. The CDR3 is made up of 15 amino acids. The DNA of the CDR3 is TGTGCCAGCAGTGCCGGGACAGGGGAAAATCAGCCCCAGCATTTT. Its translation: CASSAGTGENQPQHF.

V is TRBV28 and J is TRBJ2-7, with 9 nucleotides matching TRBD1. Trimming removed 5 bases from V and 6 bases from J; junction bases left unmatched: 11. CDR1 is MDHEN, CDR2 SYDVKM, per germline. The CDR3 extends over 15 amino acids. CDR3 region: CASSREGTGTGEQYF. For the CDR3, the DNA is TGTGCCAGCAGTCGTGAAGGGACAGGGACGGGCGAGCAGTACTTC.

The chain has TRBV7-9 and TRBJ1-1, with D possibly TRBD1 on 6 matching bases. Per germline, CDR1 SEHNR and CDR2 FQNEAQ (reference sequence). The CDR3 sequence is 14 residues long. The ends were cut back, 10 bases at V and 0 bases at J, with 15 bases in the middle. CDR3 DNA: TGTGCCACTAAAAGGGGGTACATGAACACTGAAGCTTTCTTT. It codes for CATKRGYMNTEAFF.

This clone was detected a few times. The chain combines TRBV5-1 with TRBJ2-1; D possibly uses TRBD1 or TRBD2 (6 bases each). The germline gives CDR1 SGHRS, CDR2 YFSETQ. The CDR3 has 16 amino acids. The V and J ends lost 0 bases and 1 base respectively, with 11 bases between them. In nucleotides, the CDR3 is TGCGCCAGCAGCTTGGTAGGGGGAGGATCCTACAATGAGCAGTTCTTC. Residues: CASSLVGGGSYNEQFF.

This clone showed up just once. The V and J genes are TRBV19 and TRBJ1-1; 8 positions match TRBD1. Germline V CDR1 and CDR2: LNHDA, SQIVND (reference sequence). The CDR3 extends over 13 amino acids. Unmatched junction bases numbered 3, after V lost 5 bases and J lost 4 bases. The CDR3: CASSPDRGTEAFF. The CDR3 DNA reads as TGTGCCAGTAGTCCCGACAGGGGCACTGAAGCTTTCTTT.

The J gene is TRBJ2-1, the V gene TRBV7-9; a possible D gene is TRBD1 (6 bases). The V gene's germline CDR1 is SEHNR and CDR2 FQNEAQ (reference sequence). V lost 5 bases and J 0 bases, leaving 14 bases between the germline ends. The length of the CDR3 is 16 residues. Here the CDR3 reads CASSARDTSSYNEQFF. The CDR3 DNA is TGTGCCAGCAGCGCGAGGGACACGAGCTCCTACAATGAGCAGTTCTTC.

The CDR3 sequence is CASSTDMNTGELFF. The CDR3 bases are TGTGCCAGCTCAACCGACATGAACACCGGGGAGCTGTTTTTT. The V gene is TRBV18, the J gene TRBJ2-2; D remains unclear. CDR3 length: 14 residues. V was cut by 5 bases and J by 1 base, with 8 bases left in between. CDR1 KGHSH and CDR2 LQKENI come from the germline V gene.

This chain uses TRBV5-1 with TRBJ1-1; no clear D. Trimming stripped 2 bases from V and 7 bases from J, with 18 bases between. CDR3 length: 15 residues. Germline V gene lookup returns CDR1 SGHRS and CDR2 YFSETQ. In nucleotides, the CDR3 is TGCGCCAGCAGCTTAATGGACGGACCTAGGATTGAAGCTTTCTTT. Encoded protein: CASSLMDGPRIEAFF.

The CDR3, as DNA: TGTGCCAGCAGAACAGGGGGCACCCAAGAGACCCAGTACTTC. Its protein product is CASRTGGTQETQYF. This chain links TRBV6-5 with TRBJ2-5, with 9 bases that match TRBD1. This CDR3 region has 14 residues. In germline, CDR1 is MNHEY, CDR2 SVGAGI. V was pared by 6 bases and J by 1 base, with 3 bases of the junction left unmatched.

The rearrangement links TRBV6-6 to TRBJ1-5; D is uncertain. From germline, CDR1 is MNHNY and CDR2 SVGAGI (reference sequence). V was shortened by 3 bases and J by 5 bases, with 5 bases between the two germline ends. This CDR3 is 12 amino acids long. In nucleotides, the CDR3 is TGTGCCAGCAGTTATACAGATCAGCCCCAGCATTTT. As protein: CASSYTDQPQHF.

The chain combines TRBV18 with TRBJ1-2, with TRBD1 as a possible D gene (5 bases). Trimming stripped 0 bases from V and 0 bases from J, with 11 bases between. Germline-derived CDR1 and CDR2 are KGHSH and LQKENI. This CDR3 comprises 16 residues. CDR3 bases: TGTGCCAGCTCACCACCGCGGGGGGTGGCTAACTATGGCTACACCTTC. This sequence encodes CASSPPRGVANYGYTF.

The CDR3 DNA follows: TGTGCCAGCAGCTTAGCTGGGGGGCTGGAGCAGTACTTC. This sequence encodes CASSLAGGLEQYF. The V gene is TRBV11-2, the J gene TRBJ2-7, with D perhaps given as TRBD1 or TRBD2 (6 bases each). The CDR3 is 13 residues long. V gave up 1 base and J gave up 7 bases, with 11 bases separating them. CDR1 is SGHAT, CDR2 FQNNGV, per germline. The variable domain in full, with the rest retrieved from reference TRBV11-2 and TRBJ2-7, is EAGVAQSPRYKIIEKRQSVAFWCNPISGHATLYWYQQILGQGPKLLIQFQNNGVVDDSQLPKDRFSAERLKGVDSTLKIQPAKLEDSAVYLCASSLAGGLEQYFGPGTRLTVT.

The chain uses TRBV23-1 and TRBJ2-1, with TRBD1 identical over 10 bases. TRBV23-1 is placed among ORFs of uncertain function. V shed 2 bases, J shed 6 bases, and the junction held 4 bases outside the gene matches. The CDR3 has 15 amino acids. CDR3 residues: CASSQPGQGSNEQFF. The CDR3 bases are TGCGCCAGCAGTCAACCGGGACAGGGGTCCAATGAGCAGTTCTTC.

The V gene is TRBV5-6, the J gene TRBJ1-5, with D possibly being TRBD1 (6 bases). CDR3 size: 13 residues. The germline gives CDR1 SGHDT, CDR2 YYEEEE. Trimming shortened V by 4 bases and J by 4 bases, and 9 bases separated the two germline ends. CDR3 sequence reads: CASSRRGNQPQHF. The CDR3 region has the DNA TGTGCCAGCAGCCGCAGGGGTAATCAGCCCCAGCATTTT.

The chain links TRBV27 to TRBJ2-1, with 13 bases that match TRBD2. The CDR3 totals 16 residues. In germline, CDR1 is MNHEY, CDR2 SMNVEV (reference sequence). Unmatched junction bases numbered 4, after V lost 5 bases and J lost 3 bases. The CDR3 reads CASSPTSGRIYNEQFF. The CDR3 nucleotides are TGTGCCAGCAGTCCGACTAGCGGGAGGATCTACAATGAGCAGTTCTTC.

This clone was seen just once. The chain has TRBV28 and TRBJ1-2, with TRBD1 as a possible D gene (6 bases). Germline V gene sequence: CDR1 MDHEN, CDR2 SYDVKM. The CDR3 length is 15 residues. With 4 bases removed from V and 7 bases from J, the gap between germline ends came to 19 bases. The CDR3 sequence is CASSSDPSQGGGYTF. In DNA form, the CDR3 reads TGTGCCAGCAGTTCTGACCCCTCACAGGGAGGTGGCTACACCTTC.

The CDR3 is CASSLLRERHYEQYF. CDR3 nucleotides: TGTGCCAGCAGCTTACTGCGGGAGAGACACTACGAGCAGTACTTC. The chain links TRBV11-2 to TRBJ2-7; 7 bases map to TRBD2. The CDR3 is 15 residues long. V lost 2 bases, J lost 3 bases, and 7 bases stayed unmatched. Germline CDR1 is SGHAT and CDR2 is FQNNGV.

Turning to this clone: The junction shows a germline mismatch at one end, possibly a read error. The chain has TRBV20-1 and TRBJ2-1, with no clear D. This CDR3 spans 11 amino acids. The germline CDR1 and CDR2 sequences are DFQATT and SNEGSKA (reference sequence). As DNA, the CDR3 is TGCAGTGCTAGGTCCTTCAATGAGCAGTTCTTC. It is translated as CSARSFNEQFF.

This clone was seen at least ten times. The chain is built from TRBV7-9 and TRBJ1-1; D remains unclear. V shed 1 base and J shed 6 bases, with 9 bases lying between them. CDR1 and CDR2 from the germline V gene are SEHNR and FQNEAQ (reference sequence). This CDR3 region has 13 residues. CDR3 loop: CASSLDNFSEAFF. The CDR3 bases are TGTGCCAGCAGCTTAGACAACTTTTCTGAAGCTTTCTTT.

The V gene is TRBV11-2, the J gene TRBJ2-6; D gene uncertain. Trimming shortened V by 2 bases and J by 2 bases, and 13 bases separated the two germline ends. Germline CDR1 is SGHAT and CDR2 is FQNNGV. This CDR3 has 17 residues. The CDR3 loop is CASSLNGPAPGANVLTF. CDR3 sequence (DNA): TGTGCCAGCAGCTTAAATGGCCCGGCTCCTGGGGCCAACGTCCTGACTTTC.

The rearrangement links TRBV11-3 to TRBJ2-1; D is unresolved. This CDR3 is 13 amino acids long. The germline V and J ends were trimmed by 2 bases and 6 bases, with 8 bases remaining between them. CDR1 and CDR2 from the germline V gene are SGHNT and YENEEA. The CDR3 DNA reads as TGTGCCAGCAGCTTAACTTACCCCAATGAGCAGTTCTTC. It yields the protein CASSLTYPNEQFF.

The chain is built from TRBV5-8 and TRBJ2-7, with D possibly matching TRBD2 (6 bases). The germline V gene has CDR1 SGHTS and CDR2 YDEGEE. V was clipped by 4 bases and J by 1 base, with 12 bases between them. The CDR3 consists of 14 residues. CDR3 coding DNA: TGTGCCAGCAGCGCGGAGGGACTGTCCTACGAGCAGTACTTC. Translation: CASSAEGLSYEQYF.

This clone was observed a handful of times. The J gene is TRBJ2-5, the V gene TRBV11-1; D is undetermined. The germline V gene has CDR1 SGHAT and CDR2 FQDESV (reference sequence). The CDR3 is 15 amino acids. Deletions cut 1 base from V and 1 base from J, with 10 bases between. This CDR3 reads CASSLVSRFQETQYF. For the CDR3, the DNA is TGTGCCAGCAGCTTAGTATCCAGGTTCCAAGAGACCCAGTACTTC.

The J gene is TRBJ2-2, the V gene TRBV7-6, with D perhaps TRBD1 (7 bases). Germline V lookup: CDR1 SGHVS, CDR2 FNYEAQ. Between the trimmed V and J ends, which lost 5 bases and 5 bases, there was a span of 15 bases. This CDR3 region has 15 residues. The CDR3 here is CASSLGGGSTGELFF. CDR3 in DNA: TGTGCCAGCAGCCTAGGAGGGGGCAGTACCGGGGAGCTGTTTTTT.

The gene calls are TRBV7-9 and TRBJ2-3, with TRBD1 matching 8 bases. The CDR3 covers 15 residues. With 3 bases clipped from V and 6 bases from J, the junction kept 8 bases outside the gene matches. CDR1 and CDR2 (germline): SEHNR, FQNEAQ (reference sequence). DNA of the CDR3: TGTGCCAGCAGCTTGTACAGGGGGAAGGGTGATACGCAGTATTTT. The encoded protein is CASSLYRGKGDTQYF.

V gene TRBV30 combines with J gene TRBJ2-7; 8 positions agree with TRBD1. The V gene end was trimmed by 2 bases and the J gene end by 3 bases; junction bases not matched to a gene: 12. This CDR3 comprises 16 residues. Germline V CDR1 and CDR2: GTSNPN, SVGIG (reference sequence). The CDR3 protein is CAWSLHSDREDYEQYF. DNA for the CDR3: TGTGCCTGGAGTCTTCACTCGGACAGGGAGGACTACGAGCAGTACTTC.

The rearrangement joins TRBV30 to TRBJ2-5; TRBD1 matches at 11 bases. The junction had 6 bases not matched to a gene; V was cut back by 4 bases and J by 5 bases. This CDR3 has 14 amino acids. CDR1 GTSNPN and CDR2 SVGIG come from the germline V gene (reference sequence). The CDR3 reads CAWIGTGGLETQYF. CDR3 bases: TGTGCCTGGATCGGGACAGGGGGTCTGGAGACCCAGTACTTC.

This chain connects TRBV25-1 to TRBJ2-7; D is possibly TRBD2 (6 bases). The CDR3 runs to 14 residues. Germline CDR1 reads MGHDK; CDR2 reads SYGVNS. V was pared by 6 bases and J by 3 bases, with 15 bases between. For the CDR3, the DNA is TGTGCCAGCAGCGCAGGGTCGGGGGACTACGAGCAGTACTTC. Protein sequence: CASSAGSGDYEQYF.